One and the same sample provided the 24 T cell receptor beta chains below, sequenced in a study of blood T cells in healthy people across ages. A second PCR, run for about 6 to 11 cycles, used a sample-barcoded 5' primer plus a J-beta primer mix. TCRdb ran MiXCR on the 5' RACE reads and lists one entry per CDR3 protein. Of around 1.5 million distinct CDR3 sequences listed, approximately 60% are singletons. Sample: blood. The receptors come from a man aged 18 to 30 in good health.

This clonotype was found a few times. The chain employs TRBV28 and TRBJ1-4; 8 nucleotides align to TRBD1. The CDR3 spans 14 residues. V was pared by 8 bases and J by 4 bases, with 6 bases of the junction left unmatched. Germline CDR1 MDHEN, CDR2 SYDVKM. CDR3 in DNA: TGTGCCAGCCGTCGACAGGGGAATAATGAAAAACTGTTTTTT. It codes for CASRRQGNNEKLFF.

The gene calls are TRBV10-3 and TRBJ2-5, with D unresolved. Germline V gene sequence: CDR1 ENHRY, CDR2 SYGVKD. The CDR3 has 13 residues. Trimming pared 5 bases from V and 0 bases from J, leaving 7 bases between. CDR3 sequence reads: CAISYRNQETQYF. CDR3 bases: TGTGCCATCAGTTACAGAAACCAAGAGACCCAGTACTTC.

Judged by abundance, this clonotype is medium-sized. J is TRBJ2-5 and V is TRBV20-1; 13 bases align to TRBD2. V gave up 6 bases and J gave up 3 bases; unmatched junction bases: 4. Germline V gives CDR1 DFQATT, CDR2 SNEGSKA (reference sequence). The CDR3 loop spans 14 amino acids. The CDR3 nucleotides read TGCAGTGCCACTAGCGGGGGGGCGGAAGAGACCCAGTACTTC. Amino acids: CSATSGGAEETQYF.

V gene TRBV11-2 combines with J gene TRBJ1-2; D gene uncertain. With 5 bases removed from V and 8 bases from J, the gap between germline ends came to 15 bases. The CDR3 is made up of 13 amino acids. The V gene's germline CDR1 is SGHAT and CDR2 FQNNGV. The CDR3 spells CASSARQMHGYTF. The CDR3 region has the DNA TGTGCCAGCAGCGCCCGACAAATGCACGGCTACACCTTC.

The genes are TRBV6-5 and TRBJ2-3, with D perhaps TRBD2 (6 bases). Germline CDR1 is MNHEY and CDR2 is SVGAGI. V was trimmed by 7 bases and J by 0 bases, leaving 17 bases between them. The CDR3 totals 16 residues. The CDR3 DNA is TGTGCCAGCACTTATGAGGTGGGAGGAAGCACAGATACGCAGTATTTT. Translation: CASTYEVGGSTDTQYF.

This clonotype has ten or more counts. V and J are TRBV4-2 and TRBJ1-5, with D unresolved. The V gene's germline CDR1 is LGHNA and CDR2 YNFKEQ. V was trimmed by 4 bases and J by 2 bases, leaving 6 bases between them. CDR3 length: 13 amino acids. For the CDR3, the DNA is TGTGCCAGCAGCCGGGGAGGCAATCAGCCCCAGCATTTT. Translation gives CASSRGGNQPQHF.

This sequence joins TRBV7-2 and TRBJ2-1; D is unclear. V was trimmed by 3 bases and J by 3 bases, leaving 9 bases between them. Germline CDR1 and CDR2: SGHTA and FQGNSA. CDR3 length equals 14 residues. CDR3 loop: CASSLLADYNEQFF. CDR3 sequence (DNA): TGTGCCAGCAGCTTGCTCGCCGACTACAATGAGCAGTTCTTC.

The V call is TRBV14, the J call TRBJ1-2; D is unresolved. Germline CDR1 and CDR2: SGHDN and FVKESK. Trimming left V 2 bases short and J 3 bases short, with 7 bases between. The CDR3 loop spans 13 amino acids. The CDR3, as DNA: TGTGCCAGCAGCCAACCGGGGTACTATGGCTACACCTTC. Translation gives CASSQPGYYGYTF.

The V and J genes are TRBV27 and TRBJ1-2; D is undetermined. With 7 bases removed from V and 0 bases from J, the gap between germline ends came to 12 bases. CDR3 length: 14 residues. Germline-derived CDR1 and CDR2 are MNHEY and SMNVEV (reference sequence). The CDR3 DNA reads TGTGCCAGCACCACATATAGAGCTAACTATGGCTACACCTTC. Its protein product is CASTTYRANYGYTF.

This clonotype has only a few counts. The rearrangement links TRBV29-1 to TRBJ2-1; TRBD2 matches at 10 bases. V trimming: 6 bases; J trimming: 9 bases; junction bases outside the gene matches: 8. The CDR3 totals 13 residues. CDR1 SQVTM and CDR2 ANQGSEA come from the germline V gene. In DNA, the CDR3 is TGCAGCGTGGGGGGACTAGCGAGGCCTGAGCAGTTCTTC. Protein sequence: CSVGGLARPEQFF.

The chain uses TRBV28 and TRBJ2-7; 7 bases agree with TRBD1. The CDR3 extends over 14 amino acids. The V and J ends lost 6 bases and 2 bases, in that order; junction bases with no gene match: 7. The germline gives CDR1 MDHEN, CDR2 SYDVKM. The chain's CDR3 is CASRIYRGAYEQYF. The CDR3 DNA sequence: TGTGCCAGCAGGATCTACAGGGGAGCCTACGAGCAGTACTTC. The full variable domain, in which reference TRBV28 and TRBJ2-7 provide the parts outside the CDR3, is DVKVTQSSRYLVKRTGEKVFLECVQDMDHENMFWYRQDPGLGLRLIYFSYDVKMKEKGDIPEGYSVSREKKERFSLILESASTNQTSMYLCASRIYRGAYEQYFGPGTRLTVT.

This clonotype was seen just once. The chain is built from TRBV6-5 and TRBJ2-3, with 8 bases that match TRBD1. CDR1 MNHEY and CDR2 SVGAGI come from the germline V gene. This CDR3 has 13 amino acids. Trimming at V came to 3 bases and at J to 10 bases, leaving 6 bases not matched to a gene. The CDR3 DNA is TGTGCCAGCAGTTATCCGACAGGGGTTTCGCAGTATTTT. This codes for CASSYPTGVSQYF.

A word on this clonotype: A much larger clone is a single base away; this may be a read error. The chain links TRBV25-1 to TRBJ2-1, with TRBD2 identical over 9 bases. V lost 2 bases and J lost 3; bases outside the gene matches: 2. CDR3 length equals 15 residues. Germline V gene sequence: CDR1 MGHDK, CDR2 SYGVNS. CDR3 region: CASSEAGGFYNEQFF. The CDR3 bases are TGTGCCAGCAGTGAAGCGGGAGGGTTCTACAATGAGCAGTTCTTC.

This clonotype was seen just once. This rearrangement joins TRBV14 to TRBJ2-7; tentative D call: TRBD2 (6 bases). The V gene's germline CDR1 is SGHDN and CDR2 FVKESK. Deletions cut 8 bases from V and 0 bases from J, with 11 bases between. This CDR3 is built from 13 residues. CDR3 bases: TGTGCCAGCGGGGGAGGAGACTCCTACGAGCAGTACTTC. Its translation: CASGGGDSYEQYF.

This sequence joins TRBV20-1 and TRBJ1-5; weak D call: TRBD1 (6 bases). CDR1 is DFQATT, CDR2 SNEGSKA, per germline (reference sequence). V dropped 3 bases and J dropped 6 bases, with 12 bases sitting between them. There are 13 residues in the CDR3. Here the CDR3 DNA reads TGCAGTGCTAGGGGGGGCGGGAGTCAGCCCCAGCATTTT. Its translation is CSARGGGSQPQHF.

DNA for the CDR3: TGTGCCATAGGCATATCCAGGGCATCCGAGCAGTACTTC. Translating gives CAIGISRASEQYF. The chain uses TRBV6-5 and TRBJ2-7; D perhaps matches TRBD1 (5 bases). In germline, CDR1 is MNHEY, CDR2 SVGAGI. V was cut by 10 bases and J by 6 bases, with 19 bases left in between. The CDR3 totals 13 residues.

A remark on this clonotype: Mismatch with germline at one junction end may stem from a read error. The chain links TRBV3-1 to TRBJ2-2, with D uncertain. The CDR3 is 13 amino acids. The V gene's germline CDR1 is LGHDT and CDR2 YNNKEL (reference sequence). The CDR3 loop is CASSLHPTEELFF. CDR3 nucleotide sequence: TGTGCCAGCAGCCTCCATCCCACCGAGGAGTTGTTTTTT.

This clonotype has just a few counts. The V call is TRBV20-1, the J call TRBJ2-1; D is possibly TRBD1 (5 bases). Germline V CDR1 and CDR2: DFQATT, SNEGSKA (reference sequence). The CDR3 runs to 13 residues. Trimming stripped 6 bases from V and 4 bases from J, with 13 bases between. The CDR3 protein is CSAGSGAYNEQFF. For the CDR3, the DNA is TGCAGTGCGGGCAGTGGGGCTTACAATGAGCAGTTCTTC.

The CDR3 DNA reads as TGTGCCAGCAGCGTAGGGGCTGGCACTGAAGCTTTCTTT. Its protein is CASSVGAGTEAFF. The J gene is TRBJ1-1, the V gene TRBV9; D not certain. Germline V CDR1 and CDR2: SGDLS, YYNGEE. V was pared by 0 bases and J by 4 bases, with 7 bases between. The CDR3 has 13 amino acids.

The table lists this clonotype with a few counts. In DNA form, the CDR3 reads TGCAGTGCCAGCTACGGGTCCCCTAGCGGGGGTTTTCGCGATGAGCAGTTCTTC. Its translation is CSASYGSPSGGFRDEQFF. The chain joins TRBV20-1 to TRBJ2-1; 10 nucleotides match TRBD2. CDR3 length: 18 residues. Per the germline V gene, CDR1 is DFQATT and CDR2 is SNEGSKA (reference sequence). With V trimmed by 6 bases and J by 8 bases, 22 bases remained unmatched.

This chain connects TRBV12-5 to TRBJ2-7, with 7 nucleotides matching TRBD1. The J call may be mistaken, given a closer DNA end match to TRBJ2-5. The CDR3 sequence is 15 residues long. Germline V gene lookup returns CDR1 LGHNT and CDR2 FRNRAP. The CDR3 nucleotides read TGTGCTAGTGGTTTTACAGGGGTTGAAGAAGAGACCCAGTACTTC. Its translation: CASGFTGVEEETQYF.

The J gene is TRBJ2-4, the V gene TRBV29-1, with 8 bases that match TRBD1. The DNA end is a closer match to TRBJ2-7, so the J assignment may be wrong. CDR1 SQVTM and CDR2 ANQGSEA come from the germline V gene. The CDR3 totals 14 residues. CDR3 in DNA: TGCAGCGTAGGAACCGGGACAGGAACCTACGAGCAGTACTTC. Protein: CSVGTGTGTYEQYF.

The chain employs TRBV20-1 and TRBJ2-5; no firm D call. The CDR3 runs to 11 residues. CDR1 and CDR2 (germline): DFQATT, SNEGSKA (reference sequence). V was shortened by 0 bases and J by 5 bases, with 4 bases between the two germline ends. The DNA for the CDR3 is TGCAGTGCTAGAGACTGGGAGACCCAGTACTTC. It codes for CSARDWETQYF.

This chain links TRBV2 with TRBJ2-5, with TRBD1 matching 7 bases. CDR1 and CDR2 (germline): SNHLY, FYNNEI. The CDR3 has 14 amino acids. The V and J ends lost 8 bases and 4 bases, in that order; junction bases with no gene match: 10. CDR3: CASRETGMAETQYF. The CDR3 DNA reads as TGTGCCAGCCGCGAGACAGGGATGGCAGAGACCCAGTACTTC.